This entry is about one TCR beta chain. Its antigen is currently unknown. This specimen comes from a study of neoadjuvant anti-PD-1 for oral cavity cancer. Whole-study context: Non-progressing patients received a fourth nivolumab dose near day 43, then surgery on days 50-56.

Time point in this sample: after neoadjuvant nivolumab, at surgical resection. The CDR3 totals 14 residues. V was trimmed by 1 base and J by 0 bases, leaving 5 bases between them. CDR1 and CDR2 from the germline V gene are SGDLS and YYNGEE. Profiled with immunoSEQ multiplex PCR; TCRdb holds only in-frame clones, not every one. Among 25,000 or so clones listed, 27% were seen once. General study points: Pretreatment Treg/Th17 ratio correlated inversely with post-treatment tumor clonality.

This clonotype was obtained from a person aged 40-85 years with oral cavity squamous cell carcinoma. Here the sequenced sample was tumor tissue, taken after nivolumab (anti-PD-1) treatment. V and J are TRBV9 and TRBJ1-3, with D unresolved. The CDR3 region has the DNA TGTGCCAGCAGCGTACACAACTCTGGAAACACCATATATTTT. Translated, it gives CASSVHNSGNTIYF.